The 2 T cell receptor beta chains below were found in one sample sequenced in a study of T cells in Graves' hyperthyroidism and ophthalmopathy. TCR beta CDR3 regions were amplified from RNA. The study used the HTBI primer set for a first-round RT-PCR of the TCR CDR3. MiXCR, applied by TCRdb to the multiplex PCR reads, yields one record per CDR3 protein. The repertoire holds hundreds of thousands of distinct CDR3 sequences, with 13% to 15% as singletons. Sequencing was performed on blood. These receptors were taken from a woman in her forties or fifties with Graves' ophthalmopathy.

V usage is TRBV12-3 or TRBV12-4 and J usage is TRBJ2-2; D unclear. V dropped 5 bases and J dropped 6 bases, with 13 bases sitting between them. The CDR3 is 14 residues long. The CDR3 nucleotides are TGTGCCAGCAGTCCCCCCTTGGGCCCCGGGGAGCTGTTTTTT. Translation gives CASSPPLGPGELFF.

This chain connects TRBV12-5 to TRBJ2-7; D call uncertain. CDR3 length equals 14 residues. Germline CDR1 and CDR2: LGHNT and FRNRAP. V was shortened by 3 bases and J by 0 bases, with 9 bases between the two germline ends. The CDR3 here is CASGLNWSSYEQYF. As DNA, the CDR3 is TGTGCTAGTGGTTTAAACTGGAGCTCCTACGAGCAGTACTTC. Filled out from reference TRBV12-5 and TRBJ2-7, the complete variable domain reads DARVTQTPRHKVTEMGQEVTMRCQPILGHNTVFWYRQTMMQGLELLAYFRNRAPLDDSGMPKDRFSAEMPDATLATLKIQPSEPRDSAVYFCASGLNWSSYEQYFGPGTRLTVT.